The clone carrying this T cell receptor beta chain was recorded a few times. Its antigen is unidentified. The PCR was carried out with 60 Vbeta primers and 13 Jbeta primers. TCRdb's copy holds only in-frame clones and misses some; the assay was immunoSEQ multiplex PCR. Altogether some 150,000 clones are present, about four fifths being singletons, with the ten largest covering about 6.7%. This sample is part of a study of cytomegalovirus exposure and HLA in healthy donors. As for the study in general: Of about 390 genotyped donors, about 81% grouped in the Caucasian-associated ancestry cluster.

This CDR3 is 16 amino acids long. From germline, CDR1 is SGHRS and CDR2 YFSETQ. The ends lost 2 bases at V and 4 bases at J; junction bases unmatched: 9. Whole-study results and caveats: Previous analysis showed most TCR beta V segments were productive about 90% or about 30% of the time.

The rearrangement uses TRBV5-1 and TRBJ2-1, with TRBD2 matching 7 bases. The sequence was collected from a man between 45 and 60 years old in good health and CMV-seropositive. The source material was PBMCs. CDR3 sequence (DNA): TGCGCCAGCAGCTTAAACCCTAGCGGTAGTTACAATGAGCAGTTCTTC. Amino acids: CASSLNPSGSYNEQFF.